This TCR beta chain was sequenced during a study of cytomegalovirus exposure and HLA in healthy donors. Study-level findings and limits: Most of the TCR beta V segments (in an earlier analysis) were productive either about 90% or about 30% of the time. Rarity marked most TCR sequences, yet some public TCRs occurred in many donors. CMV serostatus stood as the only immune exposure information on hand.

This clone was seen more than once but under ten times. The antigen remains unidentified. Use of 60 Vbeta and 13 Jbeta primers characterized the PCR. The assay was immunoSEQ multiplex PCR, and TCRdb's table has in-frame clones only and misses some. The sample includes roughly 120,000 clones, 70% to 80% of them seen just once. The receptor was isolated from a woman aged 18-29 years in good health and CMV-seronegative. Sequencing was carried out using PBMCs.

The CDR3 spells CASSSNRSLNTEAFF. The CDR3 nucleotides are TGTGCCAGCAGCTCTAACAGGAGTTTGAACACTGAAGCTTTCTTT. The chain carries TRBV5-5 and TRBJ1-1, with a weak D call TRBD1 (5 bases). This CDR3 spans 15 amino acids. Trimming removed 3 bases at V and 0 bases at J, with 12 bases between. Germline loops: CDR1 SGHKS, CDR2 YYEKEE (reference sequence).